The 22 T cell receptor beta chains below come from one sample, sequenced in a study of T cells in Graves' hyperthyroidism and ophthalmopathy. Researchers amplified the TCR beta CDR3 regions from RNA transcripts. The HTBI set primed first-round TCR CDR3 RT-PCR. Each CDR3 protein gets one entry after TCRdb re-called the multiplex PCR reads with MiXCR. Of 480,000 or so distinct CDR3 sequences detected, over 13% appear once; the ten largest clones hold about 17%. What was sequenced was blood. Every receptor here comes from a woman between 18 and 29 years old with Graves' hyperthyroidism.

This chain links TRBV3-1 with TRBJ1-6, with a tentative D call TRBD1 (6 bases). The CDR3 sequence is 15 residues long. Trimming left V 3 bases short and J 0 bases short, with 6 bases between. CDR1 and CDR2 from the germline V gene are LGHDT and YNNKEL (reference sequence). The CDR3 nucleotides are TGTGCCAGCAGCCAGGGGGCCTCCTATAATTCACCCCTCCACTTT. Translating gives CASSQGASYNSPLHF.

This clonotype was counted many times. The chain has TRBV5-1 and TRBJ1-4, with TRBD1 as a possible D gene (6 bases). This CDR3 contains 14 residues. CDR1 is SGHRS and CDR2 is YFSETQ in the germline V gene. V lost 4 bases and J 7 bases, leaving 14 bases between the germline ends. The CDR3 spells CASSIGTSGEKLFF. In DNA, the CDR3 is TGCGCCAGCAGCATCGGGACATCGGGTGAAAAACTGTTTTTT.

CDR3 amino acids: CASSIGPRDLSFTQYF. DNA for the CDR3: TGTGCCAGTAGTATAGGGCCCCGAGACTTATCCTTCACGCAGTATTTT. J is TRBJ2-3 and V is TRBV19; no clear D. Germline V gene lookup returns CDR1 LNHDA and CDR2 SQIVND (reference sequence). This CDR3 has 16 residues. Deletions cut 1 base from V and 9 bases from J, with 20 bases between.

This clonotype was recorded many times. The gene calls are TRBV27 and TRBJ2-2, with 9 bases lining up with TRBD2. CDR1 is MNHEY, CDR2 SMNVEV, per germline (reference sequence). V lost 9 bases, J lost 1 base, and 3 bases stayed unmatched. CDR3 length: 14 amino acids. As DNA, the CDR3 is TGTGCCAGTCTAGCGGGACTGAACACCGGGGAGCTGTTTTTT. Amino acid sequence: CASLAGLNTGELFF.

This clonotype was counted ten times or more. The rearrangement joins TRBV12-3 or TRBV12-4 to TRBJ1-1; D is unresolved. V was pared by 6 bases and J by 1 base, with 12 bases between. The CDR3 spans 14 residues. For the CDR3, the DNA is TGTGCCAGCAGGCAAACAGAGGCGAACACTGAAGCTTTCTTT. Translation gives CASRQTEANTEAFF.

This clonotype was seen ten or more times. The chain has TRBV6-2 or TRBV6-3 and TRBJ1-2; no clear D. Germline CDR1 and CDR2: MNHEY and SVGEGT. The CDR3 totals 15 residues. Trimming cost V 2 bases and J 6 bases, with 16 bases left between them. The CDR3 sequence: CASSYRTLFVDGYTF. In DNA, the CDR3 is TGTGCCAGCAGTTACCGGACCTTATTCGTGGATGGCTACACCTTC.

The rearrangement joins TRBV9 to TRBJ1-4; 7 nucleotides align to TRBD1. V was pared by 3 bases and J by 6 bases, with 8 bases of the junction left unmatched. The length of the CDR3 is 15 residues. Germline-derived CDR1 and CDR2 are SGDLS and YYNGEE. The CDR3 spells CASSDSRGRDEKLFF. The CDR3 DNA follows: TGTGCCAGCAGCGACTCAAGGGGGCGCGATGAAAAACTGTTTTTT.

This clonotype showed up just a few times. This rearrangement joins TRBV7-9 to TRBJ1-2, with D perhaps matching TRBD1 (6 bases). In germline, CDR1 is SEHNR, CDR2 FQNEAQ (reference sequence). The CDR3 totals 15 residues. V dropped 1 base and J dropped 4 bases, with 13 bases sitting between them. CDR3 amino acids: CASSLGRGGTYGYTF. As DNA, the CDR3 is TGTGCCAGCAGCTTAGGAAGAGGGGGGACCTATGGCTACACCTTC.

With respect to this clonotype: This may stem from a read error, because a much larger clone lies one nucleotide away. The chain carries TRBV12-3 or TRBV12-4 and TRBJ2-5; 7 nucleotides align to TRBD2. The V segment lost 1 base and the J segment 9 bases; nucleotides outside the gene matches: 8. This CDR3 spans 14 amino acids. CDR3 in DNA: TGTGCCAGCAGTTTAGTGGAGGGGAGGGAGGCCCAGTACTTC. Amino acid sequence: CASSLVEGREAQYF.

This chain joins TRBV7-7 and TRBJ2-5; D unclear. Germline CDR1 and CDR2: SSHAT and FNYEAQ (reference sequence). The CDR3 runs to 13 residues. The V and J ends lost 1 base and 7 bases respectively, with 10 bases between them. In nucleotides, the CDR3 is TGTGCCAGCAGCTTAGGGCCCAGTTCGACCCAGTACTTC. Its translation: CASSLGPSSTQYF.

The sample holds many counts of this clonotype. The chain recombines TRBV6-8 with TRBJ1-1; a weak D match, TRBD1 (6 bases). Germline V gene data show CDR1 as MNHGY and CDR2 as SAAAGT. Deletions cut 4 bases from V and 0 bases from J, with 18 bases between. This CDR3 has 17 amino acids. The CDR3 DNA follows: TGTGCCAGCAGTTGGAGGGTGGAGGACAGATTGAACACTGAAGCTTTCTTT. This sequence encodes CASSWRVEDRLNTEAFF.

The chain has TRBV7-9 and TRBJ1-2; D is perhaps TRBD1 (5 bases). Germline CDR1 and CDR2: SEHNR and FQNEAQ (reference sequence). Trimming removed 3 bases from V and 1 base from J, with 15 bases in between. CDR3 length: 16 residues. The CDR3 region has the DNA TGTGCCAGCAGCTTGGATGGGGCAGCTCGTAACTATGGCTACACCTTC. Its translation is CASSLDGAARNYGYTF. Supplemented by reference TRBV7-9 and TRBJ1-2, the full variable domain reads DTGVSQNPRHKITKRGQNVTFRCDPISEHNRLYWYRQTLGQGPEFLTYFQNEAQLEKSRLLSDRFSAERPKGSFSTLEIQRTEQGDSAMYLCASSLDGAARNYGYTFGSGTRLTVV.

In this sample, this clonotype turned up many times. V and J are TRBV10-3 and TRBJ1-1; D not certain. CDR1 ENHRY and CDR2 SYGVKD come from the germline V gene. The CDR3 is made up of 13 amino acids. V lost 2 bases, J lost 1 base, and 5 bases lay in between. This CDR3 reads CAISEPRNTEAFF. In DNA, the CDR3 is TGTGCCATCAGTGAGCCCCGGAACACTGAAGCTTTCTTT.

This clonotype was observed a handful of times. The gene calls are TRBV7-9 and TRBJ1-5; no definite D call. Deletions cut 5 bases from V and 2 bases from J, with 16 bases between. The CDR3 length is 16 residues. Germline lookup yields CDR1 SEHNR and CDR2 FQNEAQ (reference sequence). CDR3 loop: CASSGTGPGRNQPQHF. The CDR3 DNA follows: TGTGCCAGCAGCGGCACTGGACCTGGGCGCAATCAGCCCCAGCATTTT. Looking up the rest from reference TRBV7-9 and TRBJ1-5 gives the full variable domain: DTGVSQNPRHKITKRGQNVTFRCDPISEHNRLYWYRQTLGQGPEFLTYFQNEAQLEKSRLLSDRFSAERPKGSFSTLEIQRTEQGDSAMYLCASSGTGPGRNQPQHFGDGTRLSIL.

This clonotype occurred many times. The genes are TRBV2 and TRBJ2-3, with 12 bases fitting TRBD2. After removal of 8 bases from V and 3 bases from J, the junction contained 6 bases not matched to a gene. CDR3 size: 15 residues. Looked up from germline, CDR1 is SNHLY and CDR2 is FYNNEI. CDR3 loop: CASEPTSGRTDTQYF. The DNA for the CDR3 is TGTGCCAGCGAGCCGACTAGCGGGAGAACAGATACGCAGTATTTT.

This clonotype was counted a few times. CDR3 nucleotides: TGTGCCAGCAGCTTCAGGGGGCCGACTAGCGGGAGTAATGAGCAGTTCTTC. This translates into CASSFRGPTSGSNEQFF. The chain recombines TRBV7-8 with TRBJ2-1; 12 positions match TRBD2. The CDR3 is made up of 17 amino acids. Per the germline V gene, CDR1 is SGHVS and CDR2 is FQNEAQ. The J segment lost 7 bases and the V segment lost 3 bases, leaving 10 bases of the junction unmatched. Variable domain in full (rest from reference TRBV7-8 and TRBJ2-1): GAGVSQSPRYKVAKRGQDVALRCDPISGHVSLFWYQQALGQGPEFLTYFQNEAQLDKSGLPSDRFFAERPEGSVSTLKIQRTQQEDSAVYLCASSFRGPTSGSNEQFFGPGTRLTVL.

A word on this clonotype: Here the CDR3 omits its conserved ending phenylalanine or tryptophan, so a read error is the likely source. The CDR3 DNA sequence: TGTGCCAGCAGTTTGGGCGGACACGAGCAGTACCTC. Translating gives CASSLGGHEQYL. The chain combines TRBV27 with TRBJ2-7; D gene ambiguous. The V gene's germline CDR1 is MNHEY and CDR2 SMNVEV (reference sequence). V gave up 3 bases and J gave up 5 bases, with 8 bases separating them. The CDR3 covers 12 residues.

This clonotype was recorded at least ten times. The chain couples TRBV12-3 or TRBV12-4 to TRBJ1-2; D is uncertain. Deletions cut 2 bases from V and 4 bases from J, with 17 bases between. CDR3 length: 16 residues. The CDR3 spells CASSLPAGGPLYGYTF. CDR3 nucleotide sequence: TGTGCCAGCAGTTTACCGGCAGGAGGTCCCCTCTATGGCTACACCTTC.

V gene TRBV20-1 combines with J gene TRBJ2-7, with 15 bases aligning to TRBD2. The CDR3 extends over 15 amino acids. J lost 3 bases, V lost 6 bases, and 6 bases had no gene match. Germline V lookup: CDR1 DFQATT, CDR2 SNEGSKA (reference sequence). For the CDR3, the DNA is TGCAGTGCGGGACTAGCGGGAGGACCTAACTACGAGCAGTACTTC. Its protein is CSAGLAGGPNYEQYF.

This clonotype was seen repeatedly, ten times or more. The chain couples TRBV20-1 to TRBJ1-5; tentative D call: TRBD1 (5 bases). Per germline, CDR1 DFQATT and CDR2 SNEGSKA (reference sequence). Trimming stripped 0 bases from V and 4 bases from J, with 13 bases between. The CDR3 totals 15 residues. The CDR3 loop is CSARDRDSGNQPQHF. CDR3 nucleotide sequence: TGCAGTGCTAGAGATCGAGACAGTGGTAATCAGCCCCAGCATTTT.

This clonotype was seen repeatedly, ten times or more. The V and J genes are TRBV2 and TRBJ2-3, with 9 bases identical to TRBD2. The CDR3 has 17 amino acids. CDR1 is SNHLY and CDR2 is FYNNEI in the germline V gene. J was trimmed by 1 base and V by 0 bases; bases with no gene match: 5. The CDR3 DNA reads TGTGCCAGCAGTGAAGCGGCGGGAGGGCCTGGCACAGATACGCAGTATTTT. Protein product: CASSEAAGGPGTDTQYF.

This clonotype was observed at least ten times. This rearrangement joins TRBV11-2 to TRBJ2-7; D is ambiguous. The germline V gene encodes CDR1 SGHAT and CDR2 FQNNGV. V shed 5 bases and J shed 6 bases, with 14 bases lying between them. The CDR3 is made up of 13 amino acids. Here the CDR3 reads CASSPDGQFEQYF. DNA of the CDR3: TGTGCCAGCAGCCCCGACGGTCAGTTCGAGCAGTACTTC.